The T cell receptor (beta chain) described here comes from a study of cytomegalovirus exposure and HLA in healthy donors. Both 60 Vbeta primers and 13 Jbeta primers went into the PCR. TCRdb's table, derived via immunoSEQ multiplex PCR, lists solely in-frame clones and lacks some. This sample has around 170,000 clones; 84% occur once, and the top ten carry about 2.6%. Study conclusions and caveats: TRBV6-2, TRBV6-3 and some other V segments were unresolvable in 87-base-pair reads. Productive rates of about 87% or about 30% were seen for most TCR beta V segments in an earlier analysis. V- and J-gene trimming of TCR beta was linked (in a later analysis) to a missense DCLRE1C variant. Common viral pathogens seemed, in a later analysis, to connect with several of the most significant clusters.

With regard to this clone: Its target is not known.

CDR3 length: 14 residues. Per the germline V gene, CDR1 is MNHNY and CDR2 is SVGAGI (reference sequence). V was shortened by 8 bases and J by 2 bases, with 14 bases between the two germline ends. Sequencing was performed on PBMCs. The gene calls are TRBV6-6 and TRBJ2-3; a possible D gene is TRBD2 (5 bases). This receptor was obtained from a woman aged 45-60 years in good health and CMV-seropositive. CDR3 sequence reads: CASARELHTDTQYF. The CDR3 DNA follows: TGTGCCAGCGCGAGGGAACTCCACACAGATACGCAGTATTTT.